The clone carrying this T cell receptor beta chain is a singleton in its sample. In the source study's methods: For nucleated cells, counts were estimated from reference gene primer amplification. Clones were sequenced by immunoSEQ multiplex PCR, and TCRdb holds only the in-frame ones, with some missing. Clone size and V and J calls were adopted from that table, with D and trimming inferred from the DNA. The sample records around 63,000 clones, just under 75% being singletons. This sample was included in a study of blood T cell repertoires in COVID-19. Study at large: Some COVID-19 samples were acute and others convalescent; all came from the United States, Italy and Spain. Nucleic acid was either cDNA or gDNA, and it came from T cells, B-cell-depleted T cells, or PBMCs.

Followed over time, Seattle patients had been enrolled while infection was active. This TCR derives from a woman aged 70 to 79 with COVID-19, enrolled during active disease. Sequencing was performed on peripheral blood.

CDR3 in DNA: TGTGCCAGCAGCCCCCGTCGGACAGAAGAGCAGTACTTC. Its translation: CASSPRRTEEQYF. V usage is TRBV7-2 and J usage is TRBJ2-7; D might be TRBD1 (6 bases). V was clipped by 5 bases and J by 7 bases, with 15 bases between them. Germline CDR1 is SGHTA and CDR2 is FQGNSA. This CDR3 spans 13 amino acids.